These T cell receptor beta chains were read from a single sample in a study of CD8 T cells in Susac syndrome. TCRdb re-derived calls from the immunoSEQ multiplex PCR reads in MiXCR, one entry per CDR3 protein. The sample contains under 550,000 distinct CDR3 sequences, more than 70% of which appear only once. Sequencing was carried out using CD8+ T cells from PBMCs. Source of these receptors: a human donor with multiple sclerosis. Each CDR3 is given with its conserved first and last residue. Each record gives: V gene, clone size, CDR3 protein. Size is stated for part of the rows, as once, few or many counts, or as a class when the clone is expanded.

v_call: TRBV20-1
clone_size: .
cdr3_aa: CGAVTSGIRSSYEQYF

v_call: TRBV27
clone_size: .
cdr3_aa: CASSPHQGVADEQYF

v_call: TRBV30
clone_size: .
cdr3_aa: CACPEGGVGNTIYF

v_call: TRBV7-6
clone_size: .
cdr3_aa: CASSLWAGFRETQYF

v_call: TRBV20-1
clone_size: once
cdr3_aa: CSARSWAEAFF

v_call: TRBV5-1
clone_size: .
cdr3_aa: CASSVSGGSTDTQYF

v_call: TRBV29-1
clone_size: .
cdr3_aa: CSVEEKGLGYGYTF

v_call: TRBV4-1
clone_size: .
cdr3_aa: CASSHSGQGRTEAFF

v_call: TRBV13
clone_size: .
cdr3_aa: CASSAGGLDTQYF

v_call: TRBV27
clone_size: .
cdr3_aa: CASSLGGFSNQPQHF

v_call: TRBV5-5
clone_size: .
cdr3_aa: CASSSGQGWYYEQYF

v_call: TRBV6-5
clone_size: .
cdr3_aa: CASSYSRTGGDYEQYF

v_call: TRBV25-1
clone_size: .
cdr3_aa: CASSEMEGVRGPDASGANVLTF

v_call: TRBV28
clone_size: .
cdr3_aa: CASSPHPRDRGRGGELFF

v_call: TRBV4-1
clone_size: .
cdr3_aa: CASRNGGTGYGYTF

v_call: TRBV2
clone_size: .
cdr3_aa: CATPNEGELEQYF

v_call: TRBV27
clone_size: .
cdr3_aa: CASSWGGSDEQFF

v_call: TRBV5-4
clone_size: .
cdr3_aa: CASSPSDLTNYGYTF

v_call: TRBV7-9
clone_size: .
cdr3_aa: CASSVLPYEQYF

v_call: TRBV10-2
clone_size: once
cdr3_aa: CASSWTGEHEQFF

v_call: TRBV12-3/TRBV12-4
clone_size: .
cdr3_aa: CASSVTGGEGENTIYF

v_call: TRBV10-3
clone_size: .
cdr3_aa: CAITSGENTEAFF

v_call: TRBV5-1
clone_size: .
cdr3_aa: CASSDVTGLEGYTF

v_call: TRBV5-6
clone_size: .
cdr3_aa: CASSLPGQGFTGELFF

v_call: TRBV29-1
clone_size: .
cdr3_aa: CSVDGVAVNEQFF

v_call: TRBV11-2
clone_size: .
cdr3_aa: CASSSDYAGEHQETQYF

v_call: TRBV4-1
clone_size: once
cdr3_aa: CASSQLAGGPGGTQYF

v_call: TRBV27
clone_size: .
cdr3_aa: CASSYHRDSNEQYF

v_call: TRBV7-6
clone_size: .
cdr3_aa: CASSPQGADQPQHF

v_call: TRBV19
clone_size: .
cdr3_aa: CASSMGEGFYNEQFF

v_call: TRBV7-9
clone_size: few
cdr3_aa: CASSRGYSYEQYF

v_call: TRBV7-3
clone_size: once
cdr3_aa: CASSPQQGATGELFF

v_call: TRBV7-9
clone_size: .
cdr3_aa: CASSSQEQETQYF

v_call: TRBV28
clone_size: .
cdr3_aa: CASSFPSLSGENTEAFF

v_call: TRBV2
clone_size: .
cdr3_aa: CASSEEGPGQQETQYF

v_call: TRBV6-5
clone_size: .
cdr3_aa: CASSYLGVEARDYEQYF

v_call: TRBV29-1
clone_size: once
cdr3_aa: CSVEAVGGELFF